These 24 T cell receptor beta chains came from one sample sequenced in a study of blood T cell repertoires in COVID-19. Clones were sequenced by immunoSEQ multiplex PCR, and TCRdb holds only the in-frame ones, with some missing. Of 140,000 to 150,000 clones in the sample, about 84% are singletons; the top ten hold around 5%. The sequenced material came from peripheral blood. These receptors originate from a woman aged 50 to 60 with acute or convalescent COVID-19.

CDR3: CASSWVLQGQDQETQYF. The CDR3 DNA follows: TGTGCCAGCAGCTGGGTCCTTCAGGGACAGGACCAAGAGACCCAGTACTTC. The chain carries TRBV7-9 and TRBJ2-5, with 8 bases fitting TRBD1. With V trimmed by 4 bases and J by 0 bases, 10 bases remained unmatched. From germline, CDR1 is SEHNR and CDR2 FQNEAQ (reference sequence). The CDR3 has 17 residues.

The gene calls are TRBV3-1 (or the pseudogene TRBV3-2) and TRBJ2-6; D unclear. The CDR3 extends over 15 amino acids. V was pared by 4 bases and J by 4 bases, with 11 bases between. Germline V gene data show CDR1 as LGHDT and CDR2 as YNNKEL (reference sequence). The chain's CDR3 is CASSRDMAGANVLTF. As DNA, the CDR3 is TGTGCCAGCAGCCGAGACATGGCCGGGGCCAACGTCCTGACTTTC.

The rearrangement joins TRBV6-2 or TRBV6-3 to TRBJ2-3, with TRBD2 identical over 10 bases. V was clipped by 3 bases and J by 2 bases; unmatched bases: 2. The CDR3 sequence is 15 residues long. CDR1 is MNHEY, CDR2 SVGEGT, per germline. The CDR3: CASSYTSGVTDTQYF. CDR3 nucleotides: TGTGCCAGCAGTTATACTAGCGGGGTCACAGATACGCAGTATTTT.

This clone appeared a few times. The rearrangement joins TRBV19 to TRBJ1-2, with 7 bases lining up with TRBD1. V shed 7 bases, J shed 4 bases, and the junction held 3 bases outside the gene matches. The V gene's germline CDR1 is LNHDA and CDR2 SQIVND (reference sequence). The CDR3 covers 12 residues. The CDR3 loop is CASTRGPYGYTF. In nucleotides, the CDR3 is TGTGCCAGTACTAGGGGGCCCTATGGCTACACCTTC.

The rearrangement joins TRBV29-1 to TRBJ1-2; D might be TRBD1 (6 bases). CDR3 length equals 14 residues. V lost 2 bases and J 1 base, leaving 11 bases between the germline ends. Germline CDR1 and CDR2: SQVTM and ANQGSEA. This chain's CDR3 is CSVESGAGNYGYTF. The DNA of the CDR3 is TGCAGCGTTGAATCAGGGGCCGGTAACTATGGCTACACCTTC.

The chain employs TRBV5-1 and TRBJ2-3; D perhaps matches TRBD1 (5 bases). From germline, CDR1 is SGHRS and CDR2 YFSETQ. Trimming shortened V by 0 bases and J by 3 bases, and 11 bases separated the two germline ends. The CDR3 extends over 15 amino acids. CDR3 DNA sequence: TGCGCCAGCAGCTTGGTATGGTCAGGGACAGATACGCAGTATTTT. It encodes CASSLVWSGTDTQYF.

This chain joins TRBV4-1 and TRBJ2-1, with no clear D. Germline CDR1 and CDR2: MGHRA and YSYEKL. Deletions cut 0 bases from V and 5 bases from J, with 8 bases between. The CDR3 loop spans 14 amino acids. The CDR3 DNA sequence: TGCGCCAGCAGCCAAGATCTTCTAAACAATGAGCAGTTCTTC. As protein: CASSQDLLNNEQFF.

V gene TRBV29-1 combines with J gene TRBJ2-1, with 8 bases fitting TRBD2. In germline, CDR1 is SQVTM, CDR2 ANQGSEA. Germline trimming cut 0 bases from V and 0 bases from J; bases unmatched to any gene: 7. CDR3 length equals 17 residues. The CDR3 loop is CSVEEGVTSASYNEQFF. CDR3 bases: TGCAGCGTTGAAGAGGGTGTGACTAGCGCCTCCTACAATGAGCAGTTCTTC.

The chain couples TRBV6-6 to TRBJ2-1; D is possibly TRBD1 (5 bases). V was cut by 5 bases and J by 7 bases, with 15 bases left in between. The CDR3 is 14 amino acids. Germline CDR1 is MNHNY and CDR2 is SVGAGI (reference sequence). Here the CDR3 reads CASSPPGNGNEQFF. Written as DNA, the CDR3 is TGTGCCAGCAGTCCTCCAGGGAATGGGAATGAGCAGTTCTTC.

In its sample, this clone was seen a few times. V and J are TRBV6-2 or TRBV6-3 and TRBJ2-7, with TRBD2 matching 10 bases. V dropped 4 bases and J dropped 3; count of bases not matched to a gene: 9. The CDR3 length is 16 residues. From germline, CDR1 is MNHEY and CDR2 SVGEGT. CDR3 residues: CASSWGPSSGGYEQYF. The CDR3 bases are TGTGCCAGCAGTTGGGGACCGTCTAGCGGGGGCTACGAGCAGTACTTC.

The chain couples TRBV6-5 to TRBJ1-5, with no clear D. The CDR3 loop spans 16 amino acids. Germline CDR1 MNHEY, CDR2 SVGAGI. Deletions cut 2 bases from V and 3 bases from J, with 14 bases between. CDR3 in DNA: TGTGCCAGCAGTTACGCCGACGGGATACACAATCAGCCCCAGCATTTT. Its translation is CASSYADGIHNQPQHF.

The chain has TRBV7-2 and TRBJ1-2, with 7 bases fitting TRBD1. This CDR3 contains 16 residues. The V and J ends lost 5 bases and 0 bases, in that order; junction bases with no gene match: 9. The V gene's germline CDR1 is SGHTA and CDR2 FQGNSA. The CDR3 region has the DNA TGTGCCAGCAGCGCCGGGACAGAACGTCCTAACTATGGCTACACCTTC. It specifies CASSAGTERPNYGYTF.

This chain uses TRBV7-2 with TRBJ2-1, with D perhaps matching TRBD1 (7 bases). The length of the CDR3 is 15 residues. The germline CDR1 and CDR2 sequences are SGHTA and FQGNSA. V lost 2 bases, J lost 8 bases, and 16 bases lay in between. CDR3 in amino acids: CASSLFAGGIDEQFF. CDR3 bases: TGTGCCAGCAGCTTATTTGCAGGGGGGATCGATGAGCAGTTCTTC. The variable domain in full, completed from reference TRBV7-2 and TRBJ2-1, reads GAGVSQSPSNKVTEKGKDVELRCDPISGHTALYWYRQSLGQGLEFLIYFQGNSAPDKSGLPSDRFSAERTGGSVSTLTIQRTQQEDSAVYLCASSLFAGGIDEQFFGPGTRLTVL.

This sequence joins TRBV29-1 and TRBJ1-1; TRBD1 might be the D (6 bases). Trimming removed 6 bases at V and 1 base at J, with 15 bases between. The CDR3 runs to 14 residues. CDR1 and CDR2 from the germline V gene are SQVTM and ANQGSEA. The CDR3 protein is CSVRNPTGNTEAFF. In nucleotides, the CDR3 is TGCAGCGTCCGGAACCCGACAGGGAACACTGAAGCTTTCTTT.

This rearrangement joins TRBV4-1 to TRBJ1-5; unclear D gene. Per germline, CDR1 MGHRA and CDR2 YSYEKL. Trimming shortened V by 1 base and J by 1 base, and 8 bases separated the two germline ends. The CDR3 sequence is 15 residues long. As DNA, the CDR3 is TGCGCCAGCAGCCAAGCCCTACAGAGCAATCAGCCCCAGCATTTT. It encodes CASSQALQSNQPQHF.

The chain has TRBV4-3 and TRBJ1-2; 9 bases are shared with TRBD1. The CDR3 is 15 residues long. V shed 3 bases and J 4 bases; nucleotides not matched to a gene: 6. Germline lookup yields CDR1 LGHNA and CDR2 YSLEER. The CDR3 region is CASSQGTGQGYGYTF. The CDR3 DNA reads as TGCGCCAGCAGCCAGGGGACAGGGCAGGGCTATGGCTACACCTTC.

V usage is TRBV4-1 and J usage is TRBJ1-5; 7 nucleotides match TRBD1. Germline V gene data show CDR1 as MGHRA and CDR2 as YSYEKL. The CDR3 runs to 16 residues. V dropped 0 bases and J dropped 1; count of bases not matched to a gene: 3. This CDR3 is CASSQERQGSNQPQHF. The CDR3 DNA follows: TGCGCCAGCAGCCAAGAGCGACAGGGAAGCAATCAGCCCCAGCATTTT.

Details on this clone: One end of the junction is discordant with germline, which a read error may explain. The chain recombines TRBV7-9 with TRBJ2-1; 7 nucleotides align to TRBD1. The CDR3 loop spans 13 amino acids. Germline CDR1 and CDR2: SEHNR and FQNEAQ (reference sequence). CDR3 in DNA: TGTGCCAGCAGTTCCTCCTCGGACAGGTTGGGGATCTTC. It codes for CASSSSSDRLGIF.

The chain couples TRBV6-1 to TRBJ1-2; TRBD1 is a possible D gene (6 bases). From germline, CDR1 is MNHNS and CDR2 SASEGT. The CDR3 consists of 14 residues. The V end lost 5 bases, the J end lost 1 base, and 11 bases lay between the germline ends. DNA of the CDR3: TGTGCCAGCAGTTCCTCAGGGGATAACTATGGCTACACCTTC. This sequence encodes CASSSSGDNYGYTF.

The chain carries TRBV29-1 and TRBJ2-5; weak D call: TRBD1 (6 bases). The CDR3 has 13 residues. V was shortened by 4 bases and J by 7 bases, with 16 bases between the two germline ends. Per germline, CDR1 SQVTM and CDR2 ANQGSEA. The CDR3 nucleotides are TGCAGCGTTGTCGTGGGGGCCCAGGTGACCCAGTACTTC. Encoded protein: CSVVVGAQVTQYF.

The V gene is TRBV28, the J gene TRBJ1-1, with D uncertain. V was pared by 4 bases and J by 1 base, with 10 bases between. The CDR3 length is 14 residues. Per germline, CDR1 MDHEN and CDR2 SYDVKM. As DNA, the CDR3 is TGTGCCAGCAGTTCCCAGTACCCGAACACTGAAGCTTTCTTT. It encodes CASSSQYPNTEAFF.

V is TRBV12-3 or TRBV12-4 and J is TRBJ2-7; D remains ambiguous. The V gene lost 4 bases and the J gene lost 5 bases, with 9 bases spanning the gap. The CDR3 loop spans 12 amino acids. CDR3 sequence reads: CASSSPPNEQYF. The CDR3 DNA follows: TGTGCCAGCAGTTCCCCCCCCAACGAGCAGTACTTC.

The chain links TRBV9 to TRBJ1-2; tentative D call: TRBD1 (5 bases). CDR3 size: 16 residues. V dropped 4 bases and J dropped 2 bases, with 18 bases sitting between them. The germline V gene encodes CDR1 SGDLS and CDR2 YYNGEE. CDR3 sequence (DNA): TGTGCCAGCAGCCTCACGGGGGGACTCGACAACTATGGCTACACCTTC. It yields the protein CASSLTGGLDNYGYTF.

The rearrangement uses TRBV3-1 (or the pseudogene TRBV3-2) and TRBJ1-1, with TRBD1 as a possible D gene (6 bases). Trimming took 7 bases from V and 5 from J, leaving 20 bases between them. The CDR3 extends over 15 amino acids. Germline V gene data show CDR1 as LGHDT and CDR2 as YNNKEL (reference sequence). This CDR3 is CASTTKAGARTEAFF. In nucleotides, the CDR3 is TGTGCCAGCACGACCAAGGCAGGGGCGCGGACTGAAGCTTTCTTT.